This is a list of T cell receptor beta chains from one sample in a study of immune heterogeneity within non-small cell lung tumors. TCRdb independently ran MiXCR on the multiplex PCR reads; one entry per CDR3 protein. Found here are thousands of distinct CDR3 sequences, about a quarter of them singletons; the top ten hold roughly 8%. Material: lung tumor tissue. The receptors were sampled from a woman aged 60-70 years with non-small cell lung cancer. CDR3s include the opening cysteine and the closing phenylalanine or tryptophan. The order of the fields is D gene, V gene, CDR3 protein. D genes are given only for firm matches.

>TRBD1|TRBV4-3
CASTADREGSPLHF
>.|TRBV7-9
CASSLSVPFEQYF
>.|TRBV6-2/TRBV6-3
CASSLGVYVHEKLFF
>TRBD1|TRBV15
CATSRDPGQGGYGYTF
>.|TRBV20-1
CSAMQGNTEAFF
>TRBD1|TRBV20-1
CSADGRGRNEQFF
>.|TRBV20-1
CSANSRGVNQPQHF
>.|TRBV10-2
CASSGANTGELFF
>.|TRBV7-2
CASSSERLWEKLFF
>TRBD2|TRBV4-2
CASSQEVAGAGETQYF
>TRBD2|TRBV20-1
CSADSSGRAQNEQFF
>TRBD2|TRBV6-1
CASNKREAYNEQFF
>TRBD2|TRBV20-1
CSARGLAGGGYNEQFF
>.|TRBV6-1
CASSYGLRGPGSPLHF
>TRBD1|TRBV28
CASSYGTGPEQYF
>TRBD1|TRBV9
CASSPTGDGADTQYF
>TRBD2|TRBV7-6
CASSSSGRAAGYNEQFF
>.|TRBV7-3
CASSLSPEETQYF